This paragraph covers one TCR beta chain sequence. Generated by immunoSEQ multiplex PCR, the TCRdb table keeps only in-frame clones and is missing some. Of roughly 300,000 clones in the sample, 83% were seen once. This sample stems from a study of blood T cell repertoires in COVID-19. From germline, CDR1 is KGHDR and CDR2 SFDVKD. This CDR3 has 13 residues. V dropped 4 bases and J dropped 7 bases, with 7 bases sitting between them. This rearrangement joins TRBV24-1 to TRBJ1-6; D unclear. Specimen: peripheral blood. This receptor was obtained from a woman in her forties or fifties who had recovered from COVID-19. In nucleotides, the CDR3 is TGTGCCACCAGTGAAAACTACAATTCACCCCTCCACTTT. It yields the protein CATSENYNSPLHF.